This T cell receptor (beta chain) was captured by sequencing in a study of T cell responses to AZD1222 COVID-19 vaccine (dated by TCRdb to the early 2020s). Context from the whole study: AZD1222 recipients whose second dose came at about 4 weeks and those whose second dose came at about 12 weeks were combined into one group, since spike-specific TCR depth and breadth did not differ between the two schedules. TCR sequencing was performed for about 250 trial participants, of whom about 200 were given two doses of AZD1222 and approximately 25 were given two doses of MenACWY control vaccine. Trial participants were enrolled into age subgroups of 18-55, 56-69 and 70-plus years, which contained 148, 28 and 57 TCR-sequenced participants, respectively.

General study outcomes and caveats: Reportedly, close to half of the unique spike-specific TCRs recognized epitopes lying outside the regions that are mutated in the B.1.351 and B.1.1.7 variants. No day 14 peak-response samples were available, so repertoires were characterized only after the peak T cell response. The whole spike protein was spanned by vaccine-associated CD4 TCRs, and dominant responses were seen in regions 160-218 and 743-854. Most participants were white British and females outnumbered males, and the authors suggested that clonal diversity may have been underestimated. Conclusions about previously exposed vaccinees are limited because only 6 or 7 AZD1222 recipients were SARS-CoV-2 seropositive at baseline. In the small 56-69-year group, the increase in depth fell short of significance, most likely because of low power. A significant rise in spike-specific TCR breadth and depth was observed after two AZD1222 doses relative to day 0 and relative to MenACWY recipients.

This clone was seen only a few times. This receptor's antigen is unknown. It has no much larger one-base neighbor in the sample; base qualities were not kept. The germline V gene encodes CDR1 LGHDT and CDR2 YNNKEL (reference sequence). V drops 0 bases and J drops 0 bases, leaving 3 bases in between. From cysteine to phenylalanine, the CDR3 is 14 amino acids long. Just CDR3 DNA is preserved here, 42 bases in frame from base 1. The CDR3 regions of human TCRbeta chains were analyzed by immunosequencing. The study's processing was this. TCRs in the repertoires were matched against a reference library of SARS-CoV-2-specific TCRs that had been generated with the MIRA antigen-specificity platform. Breadth was defined as the fraction of unique TCRs that were SARS-CoV-2-associated, and depth was defined as the fraction of total T cells that were SARS-CoV-2-associated. Using the MIRA data, every spike-specific TCR was mapped to the spike region that the TCR reacted to and assigned to either a CD4 or a CD8 class. Log10-transformed breadth and depth values were compared by one-way ANOVA with Sidak's multiple comparisons tests. In TCRdb, the immuneACCESS table is reduced to in-frame sequences with V and J assigned. These tables do not hold every clone; where another copy was compared, an unresolved V gene accounts for under half, and the others remain unexplained. That table gives V, J and clone size, and the DNA gave D and trimming. Recorded for this sample are 80,000 or so clones; about 85% of them occurred a single time. The ten largest account for more than 1.3% of the sample.

Sample time point, as interpreted from the label and publication: baseline before first vaccination. Vaccinee samples came from UK trials COV001 and COV002, including a single-blind randomized controlled phase 2/3 trial of AZD1222 (ChAdOx1 nCoV-19) in healthy adults. Trial participant PBMC samples were collected at day 0 and day 28 after the second dose for TCRbeta chain sequencing. The source is an adult in good health. The chain joins TRBV3-1 (or the pseudogene TRBV3-2) to TRBJ1-5, with the D gene call left open. The sample was peripheral blood, taken on day 0 of AZD1222 vaccination. The bases are TGTGCCAGCAGCCAAGAGTATAGCAATCAGCCCCAGCATTTT. Translated, this is CASSQEYSNQPQHF.